The 13 T cell receptor beta chains reported below all come from one sample, sequenced in a study of a mutant IDH1 vaccine in newly diagnosed glioma. Some clones are missing from TCRdb's copy, which holds only in-frame ones; the method was immunoSEQ multiplex PCR. The repertoire holds 75,000 to 100,000 clones, with roughly 80% as singletons. Specified time point: baseline, week 1 (first vaccination visit). The treatment denotes: pre-vaccination baseline after standard-of-care therapy. The sample in question was PBMCs, obtained from a glioma patient treated with radiotherapy, temozolomide or both. Receptors were obtained from a man between 40 and 49 years old with glioma. Some clones in this sample may be carry-over from other donors' samples.

The rearrangement uses TRBV5-1 and TRBJ2-1; D unresolved. The germline CDR1 and CDR2 sequences are SGHRS and YFSETQ. Trimming removed 0 bases from V and 7 bases from J, with 8 bases in between. The CDR3 is made up of 13 amino acids. The CDR3: CASSLALGNEQFF. CDR3 sequence (DNA): TGCGCCAGCAGCTTGGCTTTAGGGAATGAGCAGTTCTTC.

The genes are TRBV5-6 and TRBJ1-5, with 7 bases aligning to TRBD1. The germline CDR1 and CDR2 sequences are SGHDT and YYEEEE. The CDR3 runs to 14 residues. V lost 4 bases to trimming and J lost 5 bases; unmatched junction nucleotides: 6. CDR3 in DNA: TGTGCCAGCAGCACGGGACAGCTCGATCAGCCCCAGCATTTT. Amino acid sequence: CASSTGQLDQPQHF.

This clone showed up many times. The chain couples TRBV21-1 to TRBJ2-2. TRBV21-1 is designated a pseudogene. This CDR3 contains 15 residues. The CDR3 loop reads CATTNARNNTGELFF. The DNA for the CDR3 is TGTGCCACCACCAATGCACGGAATAACACCGGGGAGCTGTTTTTT.

The table lists this clone with a count of one. This sequence joins TRBV9 and TRBJ2-7; 10 nucleotides agree with TRBD1. The germline CDR1 and CDR2 sequences are SGDLS and YYNGEE. CDR3 length equals 17 residues. Trimming cost V 0 bases and J 3 bases; bases outside gene matches: 9. CDR3 sequence reads: CASSVGIGTGVYYEQYF. CDR3 nucleotide sequence: TGTGCCAGCAGCGTAGGAATAGGGACAGGGGTTTACTACGAGCAGTACTTC.

This chain connects TRBV6-5 to TRBJ1-1; 7 bases map to TRBD1. This CDR3 has 15 amino acids. V was pared by 6 bases and J by 0 bases, with 7 bases of the junction left unmatched. CDR1 and CDR2 (germline): MNHEY, SVGAGI. CDR3 nucleotides: TGTGCCAGCAGGAAAGAGACAGGGTTGAACACTGAAGCTTTCTTT. This gives the protein CASRKETGLNTEAFF.

This chain links TRBV27 with TRBJ2-5; 10 positions agree with TRBD2. The CDR3 sequence is 16 residues long. V trimming: 5 bases; J trimming: 2 bases; junction bases outside the gene matches: 8. Germline V gene sequence: CDR1 MNHEY, CDR2 SMNVEV (reference sequence). The CDR3 nucleotides read TGTGCCAGCAGTCCTCTAGCGGGGGCACGACAAGAGACCCAGTACTTC. Translating it yields CASSPLAGARQETQYF.

V and J are TRBV18 and TRBJ1-3; D is undetermined. Trimming removed 6 bases at V and 1 base at J, with 7 bases between. CDR1 is KGHSH, CDR2 LQKENI, per germline. This CDR3 is built from 13 residues. The CDR3 reads CASSPTSGNTIYF. The CDR3 DNA reads as TGTGCCAGCTCCCCGACTTCTGGAAACACCATATATTTT.

The chain links TRBV9 to TRBJ2-5, with a weak D call TRBD2 (5 bases). This CDR3 contains 15 residues. Germline CDR1 is SGDLS and CDR2 is YYNGEE. Trimming removed 2 bases at V and 2 bases at J, with 13 bases between. In nucleotides, the CDR3 is TGTGCCAGCAGCGTCGGGGTAGGTCGGCAAGAGACCCAGTACTTC. The encoded protein is CASSVGVGRQETQYF.

This clone was recorded a few times. This rearrangement joins TRBV6-1 to TRBJ1-6; D gene ambiguous. Trimming removed 4 bases at V and 6 bases at J, with 10 bases between. Germline V gene data show CDR1 as MNHNS and CDR2 as SASEGT. The CDR3 spans 14 residues. This CDR3 reads CASSGRSLNSPLHF. For the CDR3, the DNA is TGTGCCAGCAGTGGCCGGAGCCTTAATTCACCCCTCCACTTT.

This chain connects TRBV4-2 to TRBJ1-4, with a weak D call TRBD1 (5 bases). The CDR3 runs 12 residues. The V end lost 1 base, the J end lost 12 bases, and 9 bases lay between the germline ends. In germline, CDR1 is LGHNA, CDR2 YNFKEQ. The CDR3 reads CASSQAGLQLFF. The CDR3 DNA reads TGTGCCAGCAGCCAAGCGGGGCTCCAACTGTTTTTT.

The chain combines TRBV2 with TRBJ1-6, with D perhaps TRBD1 (6 bases). Looked up from germline, CDR1 is SNHLY and CDR2 is FYNNEI. Trimming took 6 bases from V and 10 from J, leaving 16 bases between them. The length of the CDR3 is 14 residues. CDR3 amino acids: CASSTTGTGSPLHF. Written as DNA, the CDR3 is TGTGCCAGCAGCACAACAGGGACCGGCTCACCCCTCCACTTT.

The chain combines TRBV6-1 with TRBJ2-1; 7 nucleotides agree with TRBD1. J gave up 7 bases and V 6 bases, and 9 bases lay outside the gene matches. The CDR3 contains 14 residues. CDR1 and CDR2 (germline): MNHNS, SASEGT. CDR3 DNA sequence: TGTGCCAGCAGGGCAGAACCAGGGGGTAATGAGCAGTTCTTC. It codes for CASRAEPGGNEQFF.

In this sample, this clone turned up a few times. This chain uses TRBV5-1 with TRBJ1-1; D is undetermined. With 4 bases removed from V and 3 bases from J, the gap between germline ends came to 10 bases. The germline gives CDR1 SGHRS, CDR2 YFSETQ. This CDR3 spans 13 amino acids. CDR3 DNA: TGCGCCAGCAGCACCGACGGATACACTGAAGCTTTCTTT. Translation: CASSTDGYTEAFF.